This section outlines one TCR beta chain sequence together with its context. Assay used: immunoSEQ multiplex PCR; TCRdb lists only in-frame clones, some missing. The top ten clones hold around 1.4% of a sample with tens of thousands of clones, around 95% of them seen once. The sample originates from a study of T cell changes during pregnancy in multiple sclerosis. The CDR3 sequence is 12 residues long. V shed 3 bases and J shed 4 bases, with 10 bases lying between them. Germline V gives CDR1 SQVTM, CDR2 ANQGSEA. This clonotype was obtained from a female donor in good health, enrolled as a control in a pregnancy study. The sequences come from peripheral blood, collected in the third trimester of pregnancy. This sequence joins TRBV29-1 and TRBJ2-7, with D tentatively TRBD1 (5 bases). CDR3 DNA sequence: TGCAGCGTTGAGGGGCCCTCATACGAGCAGTACTTC. Its protein is CSVEGPSYEQYF.